The 9 T cell receptor beta chains given below trace back to one sample, sequenced in a study of blood T cell repertoires in COVID-19. Profiled with immunoSEQ multiplex PCR; TCRdb holds only in-frame clones, not every one. The sample contains about 250,000 clones, 90% of which appear only once. Sequenced input: peripheral blood. The receptors shown here come from a woman aged 60-75 years with COVID-19, enrolled during active disease.

The chain links TRBV19 to TRBJ2-1; 8 nucleotides match TRBD2. The CDR3 consists of 14 residues. Germline CDR1 is LNHDA and CDR2 is SQIVND (reference sequence). The V and J ends lost 3 bases and 6 bases, in that order; junction bases with no gene match: 4. As DNA, the CDR3 is TGTGCCAGTAGTATGGGCGGGGGGAGCAATGAGCAGTTCTTC. It encodes CASSMGGGSNEQFF.

The V gene is TRBV4-2, the J gene TRBJ1-3; D not certain. The length of the CDR3 is 15 residues. Looked up from germline, CDR1 is LGHNA and CDR2 is YNFKEQ. V was cut by 4 bases and J by 8 bases, with 18 bases left in between. CDR3 bases: TGTGCCAGCAGCCCACAAGGGAGGTCTCCCGACACCATATATTTT. This encodes CASSPQGRSPDTIYF.

V usage is TRBV27 and J usage is TRBJ1-5, with 9 bases that match TRBD1. CDR1 is MNHEY and CDR2 is SMNVEV in the germline V gene (reference sequence). The V and J ends lost 6 bases and 0 bases, in that order; junction bases with no gene match: 3. This CDR3 contains 15 residues. This CDR3 is CASRGQGNSNQPQHF. In DNA, the CDR3 is TGTGCCAGCAGGGGACAGGGCAATAGCAATCAGCCCCAGCATTTT.

This clone was recorded once. V and J are TRBV6-2 or TRBV6-3 and TRBJ2-4; 11 bases line up with TRBD2. CDR3 length: 18 residues. Per the germline V gene, CDR1 is MNHEY and CDR2 is SVGEGT. With V trimmed by 6 bases and J by 2 bases, 12 bases remained unmatched. The CDR3 reads CASSVAGGPLITKNIQYF. For the CDR3, the DNA is TGTGCCAGCAGCGTAGCGGGGGGGCCGTTGATAACCAAAAACATTCAGTACTTC.

V and J are TRBV28 and TRBJ1-4; D is possibly TRBD1 (6 bases). The V end lost 2 bases, the J end lost 5 bases, and 15 bases lay between the germline ends. The CDR3 sequence is 16 residues long. In germline, CDR1 is MDHEN, CDR2 SYDVKM. CDR3: CASSLHSGQLNEKLFF. CDR3 nucleotides: TGTGCCAGCAGTTTACATAGTGGACAGCTAAATGAAAAACTGTTTTTT.

The chain combines TRBV25-1 with TRBJ1-6; 8 bases are a match to TRBD1. Losses at the gene ends were 4 bases for V and 8 bases for J; bases not matched to a gene: 4. Germline assignment: CDR1 MGHDK and CDR2 SYGVNS. This CDR3 region has 14 residues. The chain's CDR3 is CASSARTGHSPLHF. The CDR3 region has the DNA TGTGCCAGCAGTGCCCGGACAGGGCATTCACCCCTCCACTTT.

The CDR3 nucleotides are TGTGCCAGCAGCCTTGCCGGACACGTTCAAGAGACCCAGTACTTC. It specifies CASSLAGHVQETQYF. The V call is TRBV3-1 (or the pseudogene TRBV3-2), the J call TRBJ2-5; maybe TRBD1 (5 bases). CDR1 LGHDT and CDR2 YNNKEL come from the germline V gene (reference sequence). V lost 4 bases and J lost 2, with 14 bases in between. CDR3 length equals 15 residues.

The chain carries TRBV2 and TRBJ1-5; tentative D call: TRBD1 (6 bases). CDR3 length: 15 residues. Trimming took off 4 bases at V and 6 bases at J, with 16 bases between the two ends. Germline V gene lookup returns CDR1 SNHLY and CDR2 FYNNEI. This CDR3 is CASSAGVGLGQPQHF. The DNA of the CDR3 is TGTGCCAGCAGTGCAGGGGTCGGGTTGGGTCAGCCCCAGCATTTT. The full variable domain, rest sourced from reference TRBV2 and TRBJ1-5, is EPEVTQTPSHQVTQMGQEVILRCVPISNHLYFYWYRQILGQKVEFLVSFYNNEISEKSEIFDDQFSVERPDGSNFTLKIRSTKLEDSAMYFCASSAGVGLGQPQHFGDGTRLSIL.

The genes are TRBV5-1 and TRBJ1-1; 7 nucleotides match TRBD1. From germline, CDR1 is SGHRS and CDR2 YFSETQ. Trimming at V came to 0 bases and at J to 5 bases, leaving 4 bases not matched to a gene. CDR3 size: 14 residues. The CDR3 reads CASSLEAGGTEAFF. CDR3 coding DNA: TGCGCCAGCAGCTTGGAAGCAGGGGGAACTGAAGCTTTCTTT.